This is a list of T cell receptor beta chains from one sample in a study of blood T cells in healthy people across ages. Via MiXCR, TCRdb re-called the 5' RACE reads, giving one row per CDR3 protein. The sample contains around 1,800,000 distinct CDR3 sequences, about two fifths of which appear only once. Sequencing used blood. These receptors all stem from a human donor in good health. Each CDR3 is given with its conserved first and last residue. Each record gives: D gene, clone size, V gene, CDR3 protein. D genes are given only for firm matches. Size is omitted from some rows. Given values are once, few, many or a class for expanded clones.

- | - | TRBV13 | CASSEGFAAEKLFF
- | - | TRBV7-2 | CASSSRVADTQYF
- | many | TRBV19 | CASSSPDVVNTEAFF
- | - | TRBV6-6 | CASSSLLSVGEQFF
TRBD1 | - | TRBV5-1 | CASSSGQGSGSTQYF
TRBD2 | few | TRBV25-1 | CASSDRGRADTQYF
TRBD1 | once | TRBV29-1 | CSATGGKGTQYF
- | few | TRBV14 | CASSQVTAAFDTQYF
- | few | TRBV7-3 | CASSLQGPGSYEQYF
TRBD1 | few | TRBV7-9 | CASSLGQALEQYF
TRBD2 | - | TRBV2 | CASSVVGTSSYNEQFF
- | - | TRBV29-1 | CSVETGGELFF
- | once | TRBV12-3/TRBV12-4 | CASRRRATYNEQFF
- | - | TRBV3-1 | CASSPPGVKRGYTF
- | - | TRBV10-3 | CAISDGVIEAFF
- | - | TRBV10-3 | CAISETDRRGRTNYGYTF
- | - | TRBV7-2 | CASSLVGDFTDTQYF
- | - | TRBV21-1 | CASSKGSGPPKTYEQYF
TRBD1 | few | TRBV6-4 | CASTRTGTGANVRTF
- | - | TRBV9 | CASSPRGGWSDGYTF
- | - | TRBV7-2 | CASSLDAPRHTQYF
- | - | TRBV5-1 | CASSPLGANVPTF
- | many | TRBV5-1 | CASSLDGLPNYGYTF
- | - | TRBV7-2 | CASSLPEGGGGDTQYF
- | - | TRBV12-3/TRBV12-4 | CASSRMARGYTEAFF
- | - | TRBV20-1 | CSALTWGGGQPQHF
- | few | TRBV13 | CASSLTSAWTQYF
- | few | TRBV20-1 | CSARQQGGYEQYF
- | few | TRBV9 | CASSVRGGRSDTQYF